This T cell receptor beta chain was obtained from a study of T cell repertoires in cytomegalovirus infection. Study at large: Both CMV infection and a matching HLA type were indicated by public TCR beta signatures. The study, taken as a whole, reports: HLA-C-restricted CMV-specific TCR beta clonotypes were dominant in the ex vivo response. Using cumulative public TCR beta family frequency, the authors identified those who carried CMV together with the relevant HLA.

As for this clonotype: As yet, its antigen is unknown. At one end, the junction sequence differs from germline, possibly due to a read error.

Each CDR3 protein is one row after TCRdb ran MiXCR on the reads. The repertoire includes approximately 700,000 distinct CDR3 sequences, less than 40% of them detected once, and around 2.8% sits in the top ten. CDR1 and CDR2 from the germline V gene are ENHRY and SYGVKD. This CDR3 has 15 amino acids. Sequences were obtained from PBMCs. The TCR was taken from a human donor in good health (CMV status not recorded). Some clones in this sample may be carry-over from other donors' samples. The chain employs TRBV10-3 and TRBJ2-4; no clear D. The CDR3 region is CAISESSGSVNIPYF. For the CDR3, the DNA is TGTGCCATCAGTGAGTCGTCAGGATCGGTAAACATTCCGTACTTC.